This is a list of T cell receptor beta chains from one sample in a study of CD8+CD57+ T cells in acquired aplastic anemia. TCRdb reprocessed the reads with MiXCR, giving one entry per CDR3 protein. This repertoire shows some 150,000 distinct CDR3 sequences, around half found once; its top ten account for more than 0.95%. Sample: sorted CD4+, CD8+, or CD8+CD57+ T cells (not recorded which) from PBMCs. These receptors were taken from a human donor with aplastic anemia. The CDR3 runs from the conserved cysteine through the conserved F or W. D genes are given only for firm matches. Clone size, where shown, is once, few, many, or a class for clones that have expanded.

size	V	D	J	DNA	CDR3
-	TRBV20-1	-	TRBJ2-6	TGCAGTGCTAGAGAGGTCAGTCGTGACGTCCTGACTTTC	CSAREVSRDVLTF
-	TRBV10-2	-	TRBJ2-1	TGCGCCAGCAGTGCAAGGACTGGTTCCTACAATGAGCAGCTCTTC	CASSARTGSYNEQLF
-	TRBV2	-	TRBJ2-7	TGTGCCAGCAGTGAGGGGGGACAGAGACCCTACGAGCATTACTTC	CASSEGGQRPYEHYF
many	TRBV7-2	TRBD1	TRBJ1-1	TGTGCCAGCAGCGGGGGTAGGGGGCGTAGGAACACTGAAGCTTTCTTT	CASSGGRGRRNTEAFF
-	TRBV5-1	-	TRBJ2-7	TGCGCCAGCAGCTTATCCCTCTACGAGTCGCAGTACTTC	CASSLSLYESQYF
-	TRBV9	TRBD1	TRBJ2-7	TGTGCCAGCAGCGTAGCTGGGACAGGGGCCTACGAGCAGTACTTC	CASSVAGTGAYEQYF
-	TRBV9	-	TRBJ1-2	TGTGCCAGCAGCGAACTACCGACCGGGACCCGGAGACCTATGGGCTACACCTTC	CASSELPTGTRRPMGYTF
many	TRBV12-3/TRBV12-4	-	TRBJ1-5	TGTGCCAGCAGTCAGCACTCCGGCAATCAGCCCCAGCATTTT	CASSQHSGNQPQHF
-	TRBV20-1	-	TRBJ2-3	TGCAGTGCTCCCACCTCCCCCCCGACAGATACGCAGTATTTT	CSAPTSPPTDTQYF
few	TRBV20-1	-	TRBJ1-3	TGCAGTGCTAGAGACACACAGATCTCTGGAAACACCATATATTTT	CSARDTQISGNTIYF
-	TRBV5-1	-	TRBJ1-2	TGCGCCAGCAGCTTGACGGAGAACTATGGCTACACCTTC	CASSLTENYGYTF
many	TRBV4-3	TRBD2	TRBJ2-1	TGCGCCAGCAGCCCGGAGCCGCGGACTAGCGGGGGGTACTACAATGAGCAGTTCTTC	CASSPEPRTSGGYYNEQFF
many	TRBV9	-	TRBJ2-2	TGTGCCAGCAGCAACGCCTGGGCGGCAACAAACACCGGGGAGCTGTTTTTT	CASSNAWAATNTGELFF
-	TRBV5-6	-	TRBJ2-7	TGTGCCAGCAGCCCCGGACGGCCCGTTTTCGCCGAGCAGTACTTC	CASSPGRPVFAEQYF
once	TRBV10-3	-	TRBJ2-1	TGTGCCATCAGTGAAGCTCAGGGTACCTACAATGAGCAGTTCTTC	CAISEAQGTYNEQFF
few	TRBV10-2	TRBD2	TRBJ2-3	TGCGCCAGCAGTGAGCTAGCGGGGACTTGGGATACGCAGTATTTT	CASSELAGTWDTQYF
many	TRBV19	TRBD1	TRBJ2-7	TGTGCCAGTCGACTGACAGGGTTTTCGTTCGAGCAGTACTTC	CASRLTGFSFEQYF
few	TRBV2	-	TRBJ2-3	TGTGCCAGCAGCAACAGGGGCACAGATACGCAGTATTTT	CASSNRGTDTQYF
many	TRBV5-1	-	TRBJ1-2	TGCGCCAGCAGTACCACAGCAGCCCCCAGTGGCTACACCTTC	CASSTTAAPSGYTF
many	TRBV5-5	-	TRBJ2-1	TGTGCCAGCAGCCGGGGACACCACAATGAGCAGTTCTTC	CASSRGHHNEQFF
few	TRBV12-3/TRBV12-4	-	TRBJ2-1	TGTGCCAGCAGGCCCTTACGGGAAGAGCAGTTCTTC	CASRPLREEQFF
once	TRBV7-2	-	TRBJ1-1	TGTGCCAGCAGCCCCCGATGGGCCACTGAAGCTTTCTTT	CASSPRWATEAFF